Each of the 14 T cell receptor beta chains below was sequenced from the same sample in a study of blood T cell repertoires in COVID-19. Sequencing was performed with immunoSEQ multiplex PCR; in TCRdb, only in-frame clones are kept and a portion is missing. Of about half a million clones listed, 70% to 90% were seen once; the top ten hold about 3%. The material sequenced was peripheral blood. These receptors came from a human donor in a cohort sampled during active COVID-19.

The chain is built from TRBV7-2 and TRBJ1-4, with 8 bases matching TRBD1. Germline CDR1 reads SGHTA; CDR2 reads FQGNSA. V shed 5 bases, J shed 7 bases, and the junction held 9 bases outside the gene matches. The CDR3 loop spans 15 amino acids. The DNA for the CDR3 is TGTGCCAGCAGCCCCAGGACAGGGATTCGTGAAAAACTGTTTTTT. Its translation: CASSPRTGIREKLFF.

The rearrangement links TRBV3-1 (or the pseudogene TRBV3-2) to TRBJ1-3; the D is unclear. V was cut by 2 bases and J by 2 bases, with 10 bases left in between. The germline V gene has CDR1 LGHDT and CDR2 YNNKEL (reference sequence). The length of the CDR3 is 15 residues. The CDR3 region is CASSQNRETGNTIYF. The CDR3, as DNA: TGTGCCAGCAGCCAAAACCGGGAGACTGGAAACACCATATATTTT.

The chain is built from TRBV3-1 (or the pseudogene TRBV3-2) and TRBJ2-7, with D possibly being TRBD1 (6 bases). CDR3 length: 16 amino acids. In germline, CDR1 is LGHDT, CDR2 YNNKEL (reference sequence). V gave up 1 base and J gave up 9 bases, with 22 bases separating them. The CDR3 sequence: CASSQADGTFRQGQYF. CDR3 bases: TGTGCCAGCAGCCAAGCCGACGGGACATTTCGACAAGGGCAGTACTTC.

The chain couples TRBV11-1 to TRBJ2-1, with 8 positions matching TRBD2. The CDR3 has 16 residues. The V segment lost 3 bases and the J segment 2 bases; nucleotides outside the gene matches: 6. Looked up from germline, CDR1 is SGHAT and CDR2 is FQDESV (reference sequence). CDR3 in amino acids: CASSFPGLAPYNEQFF. As DNA, the CDR3 is TGTGCCAGCAGCTTCCCCGGACTAGCTCCCTACAATGAGCAGTTCTTC.

The chain links TRBV7-9 to TRBJ2-5, with D perhaps matching TRBD1 (6 bases). Trimming removed 5 bases from V and 5 bases from J, with 18 bases in between. This CDR3 has 15 amino acids. The germline V gene has CDR1 SEHNR and CDR2 FQNEAQ (reference sequence). This CDR3 reads CASSPNPAGDETQYF. In DNA form, the CDR3 reads TGTGCCAGCAGCCCGAACCCGGCAGGGGATGAGACCCAGTACTTC.

The V and J genes are TRBV10-1 and TRBJ2-1; perhaps TRBD2 as D (6 bases). The V gene lost 0 bases and the J gene lost 4 bases, with 10 bases spanning the gap. The CDR3 loop spans 15 amino acids. In germline, CDR1 is WNHNN, CDR2 SYGVQD (reference sequence). This CDR3 reads CASSESGGLYNEQFF. For the CDR3, the DNA is TGCGCCAGCAGTGAGTCGGGCGGACTATACAATGAGCAGTTCTTC.

This chain links TRBV30 with TRBJ2-7; TRBD2 matches 15 bases. CDR3 length: 15 residues. Germline V CDR1 and CDR2: GTSNPN, SVGIG (reference sequence). The J segment lost 6 bases and the V segment lost 5 bases, leaving 8 bases of the junction unmatched. The CDR3, as DNA: TGTGCCTGGGATCCGGGACTAGCGGGAGGAGGCGAGCAGTACTTC. It codes for CAWDPGLAGGGEQYF.

This chain uses TRBV6-2 or TRBV6-3 with TRBJ2-3; 10 nucleotides match TRBD2. The CDR3 runs 16 residues. After removal of 2 bases from V and 5 bases from J, the junction contained 7 bases not matched to a gene. From germline, CDR1 is MNHEY and CDR2 SVGEGT. The CDR3 region is CASSYKGIAGGDTQYF. The CDR3 DNA is TGTGCCAGCAGTTACAAGGGGATAGCGGGAGGAGATACGCAGTATTTT.

V and J are TRBV9 and TRBJ2-3; tentative D call: TRBD1 (6 bases). Germline assignment: CDR1 SGDLS and CDR2 YYNGEE. V lost 0 bases to trimming and J lost 5 bases, with 16 bases between them. The CDR3 totals 16 residues. The CDR3 region has the DNA TGTGCCAGCAGCGTAGGGGTCGGAAAAGGGGGAGATACGCAGTATTTT. Residues: CASSVGVGKGGDTQYF.

This clone occurred a few times. The chain has TRBV4-1 and TRBJ2-7; D perhaps matches TRBD2 (6 bases). Trimming stripped 2 bases from V and 0 bases from J, with 14 bases between. The CDR3 extends over 16 amino acids. Germline V gives CDR1 MGHRA, CDR2 YSYEKL. CDR3 loop: CASSQYGGISSYEQYF. DNA for the CDR3: TGCGCCAGCAGCCAATACGGCGGGATAAGCTCCTACGAGCAGTACTTC.

CDR3 protein: CASRFYGSEETQYF. DNA for the CDR3: TGTGCCAGCAGGTTTTACGGGTCTGAAGAGACCCAGTACTTC. The chain has TRBV2 and TRBJ2-5; no definite D call. This CDR3 is built from 14 residues. Germline values: CDR1 SNHLY, CDR2 FYNNEI. Trimming removed 6 bases from V and 3 bases from J, with 14 bases in between.

The rearrangement joins TRBV4-3 to TRBJ2-1; 11 bases line up with TRBD2. Germline V gene lookup returns CDR1 LGHNA and CDR2 YSLEER. J gave up 6 bases and V 6 bases, and 4 bases lay outside the gene matches. This CDR3 spans 14 amino acids. The CDR3 reads CASSLAGGSNEQFF. CDR3 DNA: TGCGCCAGCAGTCTAGCGGGAGGAAGCAATGAGCAGTTCTTC.

This clone was counted only a few times. The rearrangement uses TRBV2 and TRBJ2-2; unclear D gene. With 6 bases removed from V and 0 bases from J, the gap between germline ends came to 8 bases. Germline V gives CDR1 SNHLY, CDR2 FYNNEI. CDR3 length equals 14 residues. The CDR3 coding sequence is TGTGCCAGCAGGCGACTGACGAACACCGGGGAGCTGTTTTTT. Its translation: CASRRLTNTGELFF.

The chain recombines TRBV19 with TRBJ2-7, with TRBD1 as a possible D gene (6 bases). There are 13 residues in the CDR3. V lost 5 bases and J 3 bases, leaving 11 bases between the germline ends. Germline V lookup: CDR1 LNHDA, CDR2 SQIVND (reference sequence). CDR3 sequence reads: CASSLRQDYEQYF. CDR3 nucleotides: TGTGCCAGTAGTCTTCGACAGGACTACGAGCAGTACTTC.